This T cell receptor (beta chain) was recorded in a study of cytomegalovirus exposure and HLA in healthy donors. Overall study results and limits: In a later analysis, HLA-associated beta chains showed higher expansion and lower generation probabilities than comparable chains. Presence/absence results assume similar sequencing depth per donor, which may not hold.

A word on this clone: Its specificity is not known.

Primers included in the PCR were 60 Vbeta and 13 Jbeta primers. Generated by immunoSEQ multiplex PCR, the TCRdb table keeps only in-frame clones and is missing some. Among 58,000 or so clones listed, more than 70% were seen once. Germline assignment: CDR1 SGHDT and CDR2 YYEEEE. The germline V and J ends were trimmed by 3 bases and 2 bases, with 14 bases remaining between them. CDR3 size: 15 residues. The V gene is TRBV5-6, the J gene TRBJ2-5; D perhaps matches TRBD1 (6 bases). The source of this sequence is a man over 45 in good health and CMV-seropositive. Sequenced input: PBMCs. The DNA for the CDR3 is TGTGCCAGCAGCTGGGGGCTGAGAGATCAAGAGACCCAGTACTTC. It codes for CASSWGLRDQETQYF.